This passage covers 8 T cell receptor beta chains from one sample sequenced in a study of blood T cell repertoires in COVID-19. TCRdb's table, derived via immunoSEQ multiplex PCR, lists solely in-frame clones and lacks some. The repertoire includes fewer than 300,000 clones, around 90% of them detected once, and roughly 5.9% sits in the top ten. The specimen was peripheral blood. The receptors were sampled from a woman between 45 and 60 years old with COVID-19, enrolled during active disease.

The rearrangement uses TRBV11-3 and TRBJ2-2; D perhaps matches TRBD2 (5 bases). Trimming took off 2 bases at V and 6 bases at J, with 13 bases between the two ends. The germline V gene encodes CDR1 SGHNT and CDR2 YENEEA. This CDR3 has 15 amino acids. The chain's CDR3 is CASSLSHGGPGELFF. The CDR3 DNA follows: TGTGCCAGCAGCTTATCCCACGGCGGGCCCGGGGAGCTGTTTTTT.

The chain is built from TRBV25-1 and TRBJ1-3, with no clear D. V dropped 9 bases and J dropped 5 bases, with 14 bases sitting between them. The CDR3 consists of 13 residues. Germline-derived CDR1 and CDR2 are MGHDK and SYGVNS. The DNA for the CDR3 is TGTGCCAGAGCGGGTACGGCTCGAAACACCATATATTTT. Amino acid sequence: CARAGTARNTIYF.

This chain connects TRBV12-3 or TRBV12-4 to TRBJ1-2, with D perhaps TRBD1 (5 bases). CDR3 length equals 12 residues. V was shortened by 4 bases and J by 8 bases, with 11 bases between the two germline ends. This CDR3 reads CASSYAGDGYTF. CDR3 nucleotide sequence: TGTGCCAGCAGTTACGCGGGGGACGGCTACACCTTC.

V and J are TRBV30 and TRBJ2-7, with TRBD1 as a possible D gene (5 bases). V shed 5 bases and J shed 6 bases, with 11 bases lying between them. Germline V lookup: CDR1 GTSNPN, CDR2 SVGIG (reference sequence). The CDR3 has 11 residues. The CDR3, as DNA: TGTGCCTGGGACGACAGTGTCGAGCAGTACTTC. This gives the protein CAWDDSVEQYF.

The DNA of the CDR3 is TGTGCCAGCAGGCGAACAGGGTCTGGCACTGAAGCTTTCTTT. Residues: CASRRTGSGTEAFF. The chain combines TRBV11-1 with TRBJ1-1; D possibly corresponds to TRBD1 (6 bases). Per germline, CDR1 SGHAT and CDR2 FQDESV (reference sequence). The V gene lost 6 bases and the J gene lost 4 bases, with 15 bases spanning the gap. The CDR3 extends over 14 amino acids.

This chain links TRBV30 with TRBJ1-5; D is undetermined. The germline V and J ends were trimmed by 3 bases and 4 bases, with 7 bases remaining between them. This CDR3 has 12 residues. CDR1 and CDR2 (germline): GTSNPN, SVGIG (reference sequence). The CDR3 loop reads CAWRQFNQPQHF. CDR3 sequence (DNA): TGTGCCTGGAGACAGTTTAATCAGCCCCAGCATTTT.

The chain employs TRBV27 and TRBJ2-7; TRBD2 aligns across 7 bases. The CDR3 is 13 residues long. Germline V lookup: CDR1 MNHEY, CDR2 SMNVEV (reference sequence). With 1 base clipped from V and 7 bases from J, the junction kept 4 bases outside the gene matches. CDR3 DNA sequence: TGTGCCAGCAGTTTATTCTTGCGGGGGGAGCAGTACTTC. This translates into CASSLFLRGEQYF.

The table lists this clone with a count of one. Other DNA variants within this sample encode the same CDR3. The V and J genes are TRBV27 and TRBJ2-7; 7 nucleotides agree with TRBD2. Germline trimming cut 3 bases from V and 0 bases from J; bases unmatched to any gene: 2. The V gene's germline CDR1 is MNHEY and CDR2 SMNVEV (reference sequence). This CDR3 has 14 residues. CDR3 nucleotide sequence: TGTGCCAGCAGTTTTACGGGAGGCTCCTACGAGCAGTACTTC. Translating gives CASSFTGGSYEQYF.